One and the same sample provided the 10 T cell receptor beta chains below, sequenced in a study of neurological immune-mediated disorders. TCRdb called the 5' RACE reads again in MiXCR, with one record for every CDR3 protein. The sample has tens of thousands of distinct CDR3 sequences, 3% to 3.5% seen once. The sample comprised PBMCs. These receptors were taken from a man aged 40-49 years with multiple sclerosis.

The sample holds many counts of this clonotype. J is TRBJ2-5 and V is TRBV12-3 or TRBV12-4, with 8 positions matching TRBD2. V was clipped by 6 bases and J by 2 bases; unmatched bases: 8. The CDR3 length is 15 residues. This chain's CDR3 is CASSRSGSVQETQYF. For the CDR3, the DNA is TGTGCCAGCAGCCGAAGCGGGAGCGTGCAAGAGACCCAGTACTTC.

In this sample, this clonotype turned up many times. This rearrangement joins TRBV4-2 to TRBJ2-1; D is unclear. CDR3 length equals 15 residues. V was shortened by 2 bases and J by 6 bases, with 14 bases between the two germline ends. Germline V gene data show CDR1 as LGHNA and CDR2 as YNFKEQ. As DNA, the CDR3 is TGTGCCAGCAGCCAAAATCCAGGCAGTGGCAATGAGCAGTTCTTC. This encodes CASSQNPGSGNEQFF.

Here the CDR3 reads CSGGEGINSNQPQHF. The CDR3 DNA is TGCAGCGGCGGCGAGGGAATCAATAGCAATCAGCCCCAGCATTTT. The rearrangement joins TRBV20-1 to TRBJ1-5, with no clear D. The CDR3 extends over 15 amino acids. Looked up from germline, CDR1 is DFQATT and CDR2 is SNEGSKA (reference sequence).

This clonotype was found many times. V is TRBV2 and J is TRBJ2-7; tentative D call: TRBD1 (6 bases). CDR3 size: 14 residues. V was shortened by 3 bases and J by 3 bases, with 12 bases between the two germline ends. Germline V gene data show CDR1 as SNHLY and CDR2 as FYNNEI. The CDR3 region is CASSDQGKDYEQYF. In nucleotides, the CDR3 is TGTGCCAGCAGTGACCAGGGGAAGGACTACGAGCAGTACTTC.

This clonotype was seen many times. This chain connects TRBV27 to TRBJ2-7; 7 positions match TRBD1. V trimming: 6 bases; J trimming: 4 bases; junction bases outside the gene matches: 9. The CDR3 extends over 14 amino acids. Germline CDR1 and CDR2: MNHEY and SMNVEV (reference sequence). The CDR3 is CASRRQGEVYEQYF. The CDR3 DNA reads as TGTGCCAGCAGGAGACAGGGAGAAGTGTACGAGCAGTACTTC.

This clonotype was detected ten times or more. The V gene is TRBV5-1, the J gene TRBJ2-2; D possibly matches TRBD1 or TRBD2 (5 bases each). CDR3 size: 13 residues. V dropped 4 bases and J dropped 4 bases, with 8 bases sitting between them. Germline values: CDR1 SGHRS, CDR2 YFSETQ. The CDR3 is CASSGDVTGELFF. CDR3 DNA sequence: TGCGCCAGCAGCGGGGACGTCACCGGGGAGCTGTTTTTT.

Only a few counts were recorded for this clonotype. The chain links TRBV6-1 to TRBJ1-5; maybe TRBD1 (5 bases). The CDR3 runs 12 residues. Germline V lookup: CDR1 MNHNS, CDR2 SASEGT. The V end lost 7 bases, the J end lost 4 bases, and 8 bases lay between the germline ends. The CDR3 DNA follows: TGTGCCAGCAAGACAGCGAATCAGCCCCAGCATTTT. Its protein is CASKTANQPQHF.

This clonotype was found many times. The V and J genes are TRBV7-2 and TRBJ2-3; 8 bases match TRBD2. CDR1 and CDR2 from the germline V gene are SGHTA and FQGNSA. The J segment lost 0 bases and the V segment lost 6 bases, leaving 5 bases of the junction unmatched. The CDR3 covers 15 residues. CDR3 amino acids: CASRGAGGSTDTQYF. CDR3 bases: TGTGCCAGCAGAGGGGCGGGGGGAAGCACAGATACGCAGTATTTT.

This clonotype has a count of ten or more. CDR3 nucleotide sequence: TGTGCCAGCAGCTCGACTCCAGATACGCAGTATTTT. It specifies CASSSTPDTQYF. The V gene is TRBV5-6, the J gene TRBJ2-3; D ambiguous. Looked up from germline, CDR1 is SGHDT and CDR2 is YYEEEE. CDR3 size: 12 residues. Trimming removed 3 bases from V and 4 bases from J, with 6 bases in between.

V and J are TRBV7-8 and TRBJ2-7, with TRBD2 as a possible D gene (5 bases). Deletions cut 1 base from V and 3 bases from J, with 10 bases between. The CDR3 consists of 14 residues. Germline V gene lookup returns CDR1 SGHVS and CDR2 FQNEAQ. As DNA, the CDR3 is TGTGCCAGCAGCTTAGTGGGGAGAAGCTACGAGCAGTACTTC. Its translation: CASSLVGRSYEQYF.